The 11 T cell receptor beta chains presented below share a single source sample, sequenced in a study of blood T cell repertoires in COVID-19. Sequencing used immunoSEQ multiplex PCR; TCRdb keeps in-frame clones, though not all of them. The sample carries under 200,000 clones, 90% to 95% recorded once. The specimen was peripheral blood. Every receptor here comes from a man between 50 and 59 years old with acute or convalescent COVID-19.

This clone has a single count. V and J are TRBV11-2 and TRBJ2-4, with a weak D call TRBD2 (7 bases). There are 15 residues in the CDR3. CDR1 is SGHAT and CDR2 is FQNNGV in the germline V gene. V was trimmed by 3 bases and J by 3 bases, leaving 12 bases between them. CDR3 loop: CASSFGGPGKNIQYF. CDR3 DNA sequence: TGTGCCAGCAGCTTCGGGGGGCCGGGCAAAAACATTCAGTACTTC. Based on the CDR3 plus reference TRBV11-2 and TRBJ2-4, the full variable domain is EAGVAQSPRYKIIEKRQSVAFWCNPISGHATLYWYQQILGQGPKLLIQFQNNGVVDDSQLPKDRFSAERLKGVDSTLKIQPAKLEDSAVYLCASSFGGPGKNIQYFGAGTRLSVL.

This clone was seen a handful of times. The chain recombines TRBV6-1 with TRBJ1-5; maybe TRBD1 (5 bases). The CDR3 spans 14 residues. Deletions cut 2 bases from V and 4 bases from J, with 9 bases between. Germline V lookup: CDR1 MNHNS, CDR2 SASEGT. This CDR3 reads CASSESRGNQPQHF. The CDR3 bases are TGTGCCAGCAGTGAATCTCGGGGGAATCAGCCCCAGCATTTT.

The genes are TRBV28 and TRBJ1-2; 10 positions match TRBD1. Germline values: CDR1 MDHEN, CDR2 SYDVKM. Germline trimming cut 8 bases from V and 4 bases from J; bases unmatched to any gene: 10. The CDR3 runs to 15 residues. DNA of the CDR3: TGTGCCAGCTTCAGGGGACAGGGGCCGATCTATGGCTACACCTTC. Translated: CASFRGQGPIYGYTF.

CDR3 bases: TGTGCCAGCAGTTACGGCTCACCTTGGAACACTGAAGCTTTCTTT. It specifies CASSYGSPWNTEAFF. This chain connects TRBV6-2 or TRBV6-3 to TRBJ1-1; D ambiguous. In germline, CDR1 is MNHEY, CDR2 SVGEGT. This CDR3 is 15 amino acids long. The germline V and J ends were trimmed by 2 bases and 1 base, with 11 bases remaining between them.

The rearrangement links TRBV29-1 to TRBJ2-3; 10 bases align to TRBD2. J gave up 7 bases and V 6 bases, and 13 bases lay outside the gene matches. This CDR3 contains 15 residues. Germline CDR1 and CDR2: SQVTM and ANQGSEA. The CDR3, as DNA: TGCAGCGTCCTAAAACTAGCGGGATTCACTTATACGCAGTATTTT. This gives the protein CSVLKLAGFTYTQYF.

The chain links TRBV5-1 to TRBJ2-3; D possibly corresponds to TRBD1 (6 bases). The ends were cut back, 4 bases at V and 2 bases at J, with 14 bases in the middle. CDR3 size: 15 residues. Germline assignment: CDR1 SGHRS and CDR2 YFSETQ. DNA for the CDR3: TGCGCCAGCAGCAAGGGACAAACCTTCACAGATACGCAGTATTTT. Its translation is CASSKGQTFTDTQYF.

CDR3 nucleotides: TGCGCCAGCAGCCAACCCCCGGGACAGGGGGTAAGCTCCTACAATGAGCAGTTCTTC. This codes for CASSQPPGQGVSSYNEQFF. The J gene is TRBJ2-1, the V gene TRBV4-1; 11 positions match TRBD1. Germline assignment: CDR1 MGHRA and CDR2 YSYEKL. Trimming cost V 2 bases and J 0 bases; bases outside gene matches: 9. The CDR3 has 19 amino acids.

CDR3 nucleotides: TGTGCCAGTAGTAGGTGGCCGGGACAGGACTACAATGAGCAGTTCTTC. Protein sequence: CASSRWPGQDYNEQFF. The rearrangement joins TRBV19 to TRBJ2-1; 8 bases fit TRBD1. Germline V CDR1 and CDR2: LNHDA, SQIVND (reference sequence). With V trimmed by 4 bases and J by 3 bases, 8 bases remained unmatched. The CDR3 has 16 amino acids.

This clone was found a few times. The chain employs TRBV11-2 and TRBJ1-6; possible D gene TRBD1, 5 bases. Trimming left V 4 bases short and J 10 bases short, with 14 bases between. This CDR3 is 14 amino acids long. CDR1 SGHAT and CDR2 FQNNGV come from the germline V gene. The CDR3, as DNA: TGTGCCAGCAGCTCGTATCAGGGTAGATCACCCCTCCACTTT. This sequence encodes CASSSYQGRSPLHF.

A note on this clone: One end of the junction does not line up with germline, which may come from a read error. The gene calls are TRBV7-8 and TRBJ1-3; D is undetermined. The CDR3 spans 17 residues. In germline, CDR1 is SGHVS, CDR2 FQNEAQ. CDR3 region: CASRLELTAMSGNTIYF. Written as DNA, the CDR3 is TGTGCCAGCAGATTAGAACTAACTGCGATGTCTGGAAACACCATATATTTT.

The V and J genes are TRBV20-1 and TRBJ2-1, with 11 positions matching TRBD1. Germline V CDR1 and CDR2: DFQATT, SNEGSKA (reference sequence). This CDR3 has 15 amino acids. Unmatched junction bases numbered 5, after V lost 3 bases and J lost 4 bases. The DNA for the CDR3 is TGCAGTGCTAGTGCGGGGACAGGGGGATACAATGAGCAGTTCTTC. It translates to CSASAGTGGYNEQFF.